This paragraph covers one TCR beta chain sequence. The CDR3 is made up of 11 amino acids. V dropped 6 bases and J dropped 4 bases, with 9 bases sitting between them. The germline CDR1 and CDR2 sequences are DFQATT and SNEGSKA (reference sequence). The data originate from a study of blood T cell repertoires in COVID-19. At the level of the study: Italy, Spain and the United States were the sources of the convalescent and acute COVID-19 samples.

Study processing details: Amplification with reference gene primers provided the estimates of nucleated cell counts. Generated by immunoSEQ multiplex PCR, the TCRdb table keeps only in-frame clones and is missing some. V and J calls and clone size are those listed in that table; D and trimming were worked out from the DNA. This table has under 300,000 clones, around 81% appearing once. The chain joins TRBV20-1 to TRBJ1-2; D not certain. The sample consisted of peripheral blood. The clonotype comes from a woman aged 55 to 70 with active or convalescent COVID-19. CDR3 amino acids: CSAQEGYGYTF. The CDR3 bases are TGCAGTGCGCAAGAGGGCTATGGCTACACCTTC.